These 26 T cell receptor beta chains came from one sample sequenced in a study of blood T cell repertoires in COVID-19. The table came from immunoSEQ multiplex PCR; TCRdb's copy has only in-frame clones and leaves some out. The sample has about 90,000 clones; about 80% are singletons. Sequenced material: peripheral blood. The source of these receptors is a woman aged 70-85 years with acute or convalescent COVID-19.

This chain joins TRBV6-5 and TRBJ1-2; D may be TRBD1 (5 bases). Trimming stripped 2 bases from V and 4 bases from J, with 11 bases between. Germline V gene data show CDR1 as MNHEY and CDR2 as SVGAGI. The CDR3 is 14 residues long. The CDR3 protein is CASSYTQTVYGYTF. CDR3 sequence (DNA): TGTGCCAGCAGTTACACCCAGACAGTCTATGGCTACACCTTC.

The V call is TRBV19, the J call TRBJ2-1; the match to TRBD1 covers 8 bases. From germline, CDR1 is LNHDA and CDR2 SQIVND (reference sequence). The length of the CDR3 is 15 residues. V lost 2 bases, J lost 1 base, and 1 base stayed unmatched. The CDR3 loop is CASSITGGSYNEQFF. DNA for the CDR3: TGTGCCAGTAGTATAACAGGGGGATCCTACAATGAGCAGTTCTTC.

In its sample, this clone was seen once. The chain couples TRBV5-4 to TRBJ1-2; 7 nucleotides line up with TRBD1. CDR1 and CDR2 (germline): SGHNT, YYREEE (reference sequence). The CDR3 is 13 residues long. J gave up 8 bases and V 0 bases, and 4 bases lay outside the gene matches. Here the CDR3 DNA reads TGTGCCAGCAGCTTGGGGGACAGAAGGGGCTACACCTTC. Its translation is CASSLGDRRGYTF.

The chain carries TRBV19 and TRBJ1-5; D is uncertain. Germline CDR1 LNHDA, CDR2 SQIVND (reference sequence). This CDR3 region has 12 residues. V was pared by 8 bases and J by 9 bases, with 14 bases between. CDR3 loop: CASSERDGPQHF. Written as DNA, the CDR3 is TGTGCCAGTTCGGAGCGGGATGGGCCCCAGCATTTT.

Only one count was recorded for this clone. J is TRBJ1-2 and V is TRBV28; D is possibly TRBD1 (6 bases). The CDR3 sequence is 15 residues long. Germline assignment: CDR1 MDHEN and CDR2 SYDVKM. The germline V and J ends were trimmed by 4 bases and 4 bases, with 16 bases remaining between them. Here the CDR3 DNA reads TGTGCCAGCAGTTCGCGACAGGAGTGGACCTATGGCTACACCTTC. Translating it yields CASSSRQEWTYGYTF.

The chain uses TRBV28 and TRBJ2-7; weak D call: TRBD2 (5 bases). Looked up from germline, CDR1 is MDHEN and CDR2 is SYDVKM. The CDR3 runs to 11 residues. V shed 7 bases and J shed 2 bases, with 6 bases lying between them. In nucleotides, the CDR3 is TGTGCCAGCAAGGAGGCCTACGAGCAGTACTTC. This sequence encodes CASKEAYEQYF.

The V call is TRBV11-2, the J call TRBJ1-3, with D maybe TRBD1 (6 bases). V lost 5 bases to trimming and J lost 2 bases, with 10 bases between them. Germline V gives CDR1 SGHAT, CDR2 FQNNGV. The CDR3 runs to 14 residues. The CDR3 DNA follows: TGTGCCAGCAGCCCTGGGACAACTGGAAACACCATATATTTT. This codes for CASSPGTTGNTIYF.

The chain carries TRBV27 and TRBJ2-1; D might be TRBD1 (6 bases). There are 15 residues in the CDR3. CDR1 is MNHEY, CDR2 SMNVEV, per germline (reference sequence). Trimming pared 6 bases from V and 3 bases from J, leaving 15 bases between. The CDR3 DNA sequence: TGTGCCAGCAGCGAAGACAGGTCAGTCTACAATGAGCAGTTCTTC. Its translation is CASSEDRSVYNEQFF.

The gene calls are TRBV11-1 and TRBJ2-1; maybe TRBD2 (8 bases). Germline values: CDR1 SGHAT, CDR2 FQDESV (reference sequence). V lost 1 base, J lost 3 bases, and 13 bases lay in between. The CDR3 contains 16 residues. DNA of the CDR3: TGTGCCAGCAGCTTAGAGGGGGCGGGAGGCTACAATGAGCAGTTCTTC. It yields the protein CASSLEGAGGYNEQFF.

V usage is TRBV4-1 and J usage is TRBJ2-1; 12 bases are shared with TRBD2. The CDR3 extends over 17 amino acids. After removal of 0 bases from V and 15 bases from J, the junction contained 15 bases not matched to a gene. CDR1 and CDR2 (germline): MGHRA, YSYEKL. CDR3 nucleotide sequence: TGCGCCAGCAGCCAAGATCTATTCGGCCTAGCGGGAGGGCCCCCGTTCTTC. Its translation is CASSQDLFGLAGGPPFF.

The DNA for the CDR3 is TGTGCCAGCAGCTTGAACAGGGAATTGACTGAAGCTTTCTTT. Translated, it gives CASSLNRELTEAFF. The J gene is TRBJ1-1, the V gene TRBV5-8; D is possibly TRBD1 (6 bases). Trimming pared 1 base from V and 5 bases from J, leaving 12 bases between. This CDR3 spans 14 amino acids. Looked up from germline, CDR1 is SGHTS and CDR2 is YDEGEE.

This clone has a handful of counts. This chain joins TRBV28 and TRBJ2-1, with D perhaps matching TRBD1 (5 bases). The length of the CDR3 is 17 residues. CDR1 is MDHEN and CDR2 is SYDVKM in the germline V gene. Deletions cut 5 bases from V and 4 bases from J, with 21 bases between. CDR3 in amino acids: CASSDQGPVLGYNEQFF. CDR3 DNA: TGTGCCAGCAGTGACCAGGGCCCTGTCCTAGGGTACAATGAGCAGTTCTTC.

The chain has TRBV7-2 and TRBJ1-5; TRBD1 matches at 7 bases. The germline V gene encodes CDR1 SGHTA and CDR2 FQGNSA. The CDR3 is made up of 14 amino acids. V dropped 0 bases and J dropped 9; count of bases not matched to a gene: 5. CDR3: CASSLANRDRPQHF. CDR3 nucleotides: TGTGCCAGCAGCTTAGCTAACCGGGACAGGCCCCAGCATTTT.

This chain uses TRBV5-6 with TRBJ2-1; 10 nucleotides match TRBD2. After removal of 4 bases from V and 11 bases from J, the junction contained 6 bases not matched to a gene. The CDR3 has 13 residues. Germline V gene sequence: CDR1 SGHDT, CDR2 YYEEEE. The chain's CDR3 is CASSGLAGAKQFF. CDR3 DNA sequence: TGTGCCAGCAGCGGCCTAGCGGGGGCCAAGCAGTTCTTC.

V gene TRBV25-1 combines with J gene TRBJ1-1, with a possible D match to TRBD1 (5 bases). Germline V lookup: CDR1 MGHDK, CDR2 SYGVNS. The ends were cut back, 7 bases at V and 5 bases at J, with 8 bases in the middle. The CDR3 covers 11 residues. CDR3 loop: CASTEGTEAFF. The CDR3 bases are TGTGCCAGCACGGAGGGGACTGAAGCTTTCTTT.

The chain links TRBV11-3 to TRBJ2-3, with TRBD2 matching 10 bases. This CDR3 comprises 15 residues. Per the germline V gene, CDR1 is SGHNT and CDR2 is YENEEA. V trimming: 5 bases; J trimming: 3 bases; junction bases outside the gene matches: 5. The CDR3 bases are TGTGCCAGCAGCCGAGGAGCGGGGGGGACAGATACGCAGTATTTT. Residues: CASSRGAGGTDTQYF.

In this sample, this clone turned up once. The J gene is TRBJ2-7, the V gene TRBV11-3; 7 bases are shared with TRBD1. Germline V gene sequence: CDR1 SGHNT, CDR2 YENEEA. The J segment lost 4 bases and the V segment lost 4 bases, leaving 10 bases of the junction unmatched. The CDR3 has 15 amino acids. CDR3 sequence: CASSSIGLTGYEQYF. Written as DNA, the CDR3 is TGTGCCAGCAGCTCAATCGGGCTGACAGGGTACGAGCAGTACTTC.

The gene calls are TRBV12-3 or TRBV12-4 and TRBJ1-1; unclear D gene. The CDR3 loop spans 12 amino acids. Trimming pared 2 bases from V and 6 bases from J, leaving 7 bases between. The CDR3 loop is CASSLYTAEAFF. The DNA for the CDR3 is TGTGCCAGCAGTTTATATACAGCTGAAGCTTTCTTT.

The chain joins TRBV6-2 or TRBV6-3 to TRBJ2-1, with D perhaps TRBD1 (5 bases). Trimming cost V 3 bases and J 9 bases, with 9 bases left between them. CDR1 is MNHEY, CDR2 SVGEGT, per germline. The CDR3 spans 12 residues. The CDR3 region is CASSYQGIEQFF. The CDR3 nucleotides are TGTGCCAGCAGTTATCAGGGAATTGAGCAGTTCTTC.

This clone was picked up a small number of times. This chain uses TRBV14 with TRBJ1-2, with a weak D call TRBD1 (5 bases). The CDR3 contains 17 residues. Germline values: CDR1 SGHDN, CDR2 FVKESK. V was shortened by 0 bases and J by 4 bases, with 18 bases between the two germline ends. CDR3 in DNA: TGTGCCAGCAGCCAAGATAATGTCCAGGGCAATACCTATGGCTACACCTTC. Translating it yields CASSQDNVQGNTYGYTF.

The chain is built from TRBV4-2 and TRBJ1-5; no clear D gene. Trimming pared 0 bases from V and 0 bases from J, leaving 9 bases between. Germline CDR1 reads LGHNA; CDR2 reads YNFKEQ. This CDR3 has 16 amino acids. The CDR3 spells CASSQDPGSSNQPQHF. CDR3 nucleotides: TGTGCCAGCAGCCAAGATCCGGGGTCTAGCAATCAGCCCCAGCATTTT.

The chain joins TRBV4-2 to TRBJ2-1; 7 bases map to TRBD2. Germline lookup yields CDR1 LGHNA and CDR2 YNFKEQ. Unmatched junction bases numbered 12, after V lost 0 bases and J lost 7 bases. The CDR3 loop spans 17 amino acids. CDR3 nucleotides: TGTGCCAGCAGCCAAGATAATGGCGGGAGCCATGTTAATGAGCAGTTCTTC. Translating it yields CASSQDNGGSHVNEQFF.

The chain employs TRBV19 and TRBJ1-5; D call uncertain. Germline V gives CDR1 LNHDA, CDR2 SQIVND (reference sequence). V lost 5 bases, J lost 7 bases, and 12 bases lay in between. The CDR3 is made up of 13 amino acids. The CDR3 is CASSPRVIQPQHF. The CDR3 nucleotides read TGTGCCAGTAGTCCGAGGGTGATCCAGCCCCAGCATTTT.

The chain combines TRBV7-2 with TRBJ2-7, with 11 bases fitting TRBD2. Germline V lookup: CDR1 SGHTA, CDR2 FQGNSA. The V and J ends lost 4 bases and 3 bases, in that order; junction bases with no gene match: 5. The CDR3 spans 15 residues. Here the CDR3 DNA reads TGTGCCAGCAGCTATCCGGGACTAGCGGTCTACGAGCAGTACTTC. It codes for CASSYPGLAVYEQYF.

The chain employs TRBV7-2 and TRBJ1-4; D is ambiguous. The V gene's germline CDR1 is SGHTA and CDR2 FQGNSA. With 4 bases removed from V and 4 bases from J, the gap between germline ends came to 13 bases. The CDR3 has 15 residues. DNA of the CDR3: TGTGCCAGCAGCTCGAAAGGCGGGGTTAATGAAAAACTGTTTTTT. As protein: CASSSKGGVNEKLFF.

This clone was counted only a few times. The rearrangement links TRBV29-1 to TRBJ2-2; 7 positions agree with TRBD2. From germline, CDR1 is SQVTM and CDR2 ANQGSEA. J lost 4 bases, V lost 4 bases, and 6 bases had no gene match. The CDR3 consists of 14 residues. The CDR3 sequence is CSVASGITTGELFF. The CDR3 region has the DNA TGCAGCGTTGCTAGCGGAATCACCACCGGGGAGCTGTTTTTT.